A single sample gave rise to the 15 T cell receptor beta chains below, sequenced in a study of blood T cell repertoires in COVID-19. The data were produced by immunoSEQ multiplex PCR, yet TCRdb's version contains in-frame clones alone and is incomplete. Among a few hundred thousand clones listed, roughly nine tenths were seen once. Sequences were obtained from peripheral blood. Receptors originate from a man younger than 30 with active or convalescent COVID-19.

V gene TRBV5-6 combines with J gene TRBJ1-1; 12 bases agree with TRBD1. Germline CDR1 SGHDT, CDR2 YYEEEE. The CDR3 covers 15 residues. Trimming took 4 bases from V and 4 from J; bases not matched to a gene: 5. CDR3 nucleotides: TGTGCCAGCAGCCGGGGGGACAGGGGGCCCACTGAAGCTTTCTTT. This sequence encodes CASSRGDRGPTEAFF.

V usage is TRBV28 and J usage is TRBJ1-1; 11 bases fit TRBD1. CDR3 size: 15 residues. Germline trimming cut 4 bases from V and 6 bases from J; bases unmatched to any gene: 7. The germline V gene encodes CDR1 MDHEN and CDR2 SYDVKM. The CDR3 sequence: CASSSGQGAGAEAFF. The CDR3 nucleotides are TGTGCCAGCAGTTCAGGACAGGGGGCAGGTGCTGAAGCTTTCTTT.

The V gene is TRBV11-2, the J gene TRBJ2-2, with TRBD2 as a possible D gene (6 bases). Germline CDR1 is SGHAT and CDR2 is FQNNGV. This CDR3 has 13 residues. Trimming took off 2 bases at V and 7 bases at J, with 8 bases between the two ends. The CDR3 DNA follows: TGTGCCAGCAGCTTAACCGGGGGCGGGGAGCTGTTTTTT. It translates to CASSLTGGGELFF. The variable domain in full, completed from reference TRBV11-2 and TRBJ2-2, reads EAGVAQSPRYKIIEKRQSVAFWCNPISGHATLYWYQQILGQGPKLLIQFQNNGVVDDSQLPKDRFSAERLKGVDSTLKIQPAKLEDSAVYLCASSLTGGGELFFGEGSRLTVL.

The rearrangement links TRBV3-1 (or the pseudogene TRBV3-2) to TRBJ2-5; 8 positions match TRBD1. The CDR3 runs 13 residues. Looked up from germline, CDR1 is LGHDT and CDR2 is YNNKEL (reference sequence). Trimming took 4 bases from V and 5 from J; bases not matched to a gene: 3. The CDR3 reads CASSRTGFETQYF. The CDR3 region has the DNA TGTGCCAGCAGCCGGACAGGGTTTGAGACCCAGTACTTC.

This clone turned up a few times. The chain recombines TRBV11-2 with TRBJ2-7, with D possibly TRBD2 on 5 matching bases. Trimming cost V 5 bases and J 7 bases, with 18 bases left between them. The CDR3 loop spans 14 amino acids. Per the germline V gene, CDR1 is SGHAT and CDR2 is FQNNGV. CDR3 amino acids: CASSPGLNRYEQYF. The CDR3 DNA follows: TGTGCCAGCAGCCCAGGACTCAATCGGTATGAGCAGTACTTC.

The chain carries TRBV28 and TRBJ2-7; tentative D call: TRBD1 (5 bases). Per germline, CDR1 MDHEN and CDR2 SYDVKM. V lost 2 bases and J lost 5, with 10 bases in between. CDR3 length: 13 amino acids. The CDR3: CASSLNPRDEQYF. CDR3 DNA: TGTGCCAGCAGTTTAAACCCCAGGGACGAGCAGTACTTC. The variable domain in full, with the rest retrieved from reference TRBV28 and TRBJ2-7, is DVKVTQSSRYLVKRTGEKVFLECVQDMDHENMFWYRQDPGLGLRLIYFSYDVKMKEKGDIPEGYSVSREKKERFSLILESASTNQTSMYLCASSLNPRDEQYFGPGTRLTVT.

The rearrangement uses TRBV29-1 and TRBJ2-1, with 12 bases aligning to TRBD2. Trimming removed 2 bases from V and 10 bases from J; junction bases left unmatched: 12. Germline CDR1 and CDR2: SQVTM and ANQGSEA. This CDR3 is built from 16 residues. CDR3 loop: CSVESGLAGWYGEQFF. CDR3 DNA sequence: TGCAGCGTTGAATCCGGACTAGCGGGATGGTATGGGGAGCAGTTCTTC.

This clone was seen more than once but under ten times. The genes are TRBV4-3 and TRBJ2-7; 9 bases agree with TRBD1. V lost 1 base to trimming and J lost 5 bases; unmatched junction nucleotides: 3. The CDR3 length is 14 residues. Looked up from germline, CDR1 is LGHNA and CDR2 is YSLEER. This CDR3 reads CASSQGTGANEQYF. The CDR3 DNA sequence: TGCGCCAGCAGCCAAGGGACAGGGGCCAACGAGCAGTACTTC.

V and J are TRBV5-6 and TRBJ2-5; maybe TRBD1 (5 bases). The CDR3 loop spans 15 amino acids. Between the trimmed V and J ends, which lost 6 bases and 5 bases, there was a span of 20 bases. CDR1 is SGHDT and CDR2 is YYEEEE in the germline V gene. CDR3 in amino acids: CASNLPGQFRETQYF. Written as DNA, the CDR3 is TGTGCCAGCAACCTCCCCGGACAATTTAGGGAGACCCAGTACTTC.

J is TRBJ1-5 and V is TRBV12-5; 8 bases are shared with TRBD1. Germline V gene data show CDR1 as LGHNT and CDR2 as FRNRAP. Trimming at V came to 2 bases and at J to 2 bases, leaving 17 bases not matched to a gene. This CDR3 has 20 amino acids. The CDR3 DNA follows: TGTGCTAGTGGTTTGCATAAGTTTAGTGGGGTGACAGGGGGCAATCAGCCCCAGCATTTT. This gives the protein CASGLHKFSGVTGGNQPQHF.

The genes are TRBV2 and TRBJ1-2; D is perhaps TRBD1 (5 bases). The CDR3 extends over 10 amino acids. Germline CDR1 SNHLY, CDR2 FYNNEI. Deletions cut 6 bases from V and 14 bases from J, with 13 bases between. The CDR3, as DNA: TGTGCCAGCAGCGGGCGGGGGAGTACCTTC. It yields the protein CASSGRGSTF.

This chain links TRBV2 with TRBJ1-6, with TRBD1 identical over 10 bases. V lost 3 bases and J lost 9; bases outside the gene matches: 2. Germline assignment: CDR1 SNHLY and CDR2 FYNNEI. The length of the CDR3 is 14 residues. In DNA, the CDR3 is TGTGCCAGCAGTGATTGGGACAGGGGTTCACCCCTCCACTTT. This codes for CASSDWDRGSPLHF.

The chain joins TRBV3-1 (or the pseudogene TRBV3-2) to TRBJ2-1; 13 positions match TRBD2. Germline values: CDR1 LGHDT, CDR2 YNNKEL (reference sequence). The CDR3 extends over 16 amino acids. The ends lost 5 bases at V and 10 bases at J; junction bases unmatched: 11. CDR3 DNA: TGTGCCAGCAGCTCCCTCGGACTAGCGGGAGTGGGGGAGCAGTTCTTC. It specifies CASSSLGLAGVGEQFF.

The chain employs TRBV28 and TRBJ1-3; D may be TRBD1 (6 bases). The CDR3 covers 13 residues. The V gene's germline CDR1 is MDHEN and CDR2 SYDVKM. V lost 6 bases and J lost 8, with 14 bases in between. The CDR3 DNA is TGTGCCAGCAGCAGACCCAACAGGGACACCATATATTTT. As protein: CASSRPNRDTIYF.

This clone was found a few times. The V and J genes are TRBV9 and TRBJ1-3; D unclear. The CDR3 is 15 amino acids. The V gene's germline CDR1 is SGDLS and CDR2 YYNGEE. Deletions cut 4 bases from V and 1 base from J, with 12 bases between. CDR3 nucleotide sequence: TGTGCCAGCAGCCCCCACGAGCTGTCTGGAAACACCATATATTTT. Its protein product is CASSPHELSGNTIYF.